The present T cell receptor (beta chain) was sequenced within a study of blood T cell repertoires in COVID-19. In the authors' methods: Estimation of nucleated cell counts was performed using reference gene primer amplification. Assay: immunoSEQ multiplex PCR; the TCRdb copy retains only in-frame clones and omits some. The V and J calls and clone size are taken from that table; D and trimming were inferred from the DNA. The data hold approximately 380,000 clones, with approximately 81% observed a single time. The germline V gene has CDR1 SGHNT and CDR2 YYREEE (reference sequence). With V trimmed by 1 base and J by 10 bases, 8 bases remained unmatched. The CDR3 length is 15 residues.

This TCR was sampled from a woman between 18 and 29 years old with acute or convalescent COVID-19. Sequenced sample: peripheral blood. The chain joins TRBV5-4 to TRBJ1-6, with TRBD1 matching over 7 bases. CDR3 in amino acids: CASSLREQGSSPLHF. The CDR3 coding sequence is TGTGCCAGCAGCTTGCGGGAACAGGGGTCCTCACCCCTCCACTTT. Variable domain in full (rest from reference TRBV5-4 and TRBJ1-6): ETGVTQSPTHLIKTRGQQVTLRCSSQSGHNTVSWYQQALGQGPQFIFQYYREEENGRGNFPPRFSGLQFPNYSSELNVNALELDDSALYLCASSLREQGSSPLHFGNGTRLTVT.